This TCR beta chain came from a study of T cell repertoires in cytomegalovirus infection. Study as a whole: Recently identified HLA-C-restricted CMV epitopes were among the peptides used. Indicated by public TCR beta signatures were CMV infection and matching HLA type. Findings and limits, study-wide: HLA-C-restricted CMV clonotypes gave the most frequent clonotype in two of eight donors.

TCRdb re-called the reads through MiXCR, storing one row per CDR3 protein. Among about 830,000 distinct CDR3 sequences, about 30% were seen once, and the ten largest hold around 12%. Germline V gene lookup returns CDR1 SGHAT and CDR2 FQNNGV. V dropped 3 bases and J dropped 3 bases, with 16 bases sitting between them. The length of the CDR3 is 16 residues. This clonotype has only a few counts. Antigen: not known. J is TRBJ2-3 and V is TRBV11-2, with D perhaps matching TRBD2 (6 bases). The starting material was cultured CD8+ T cells from PBMCs, obtained from culture after CMV antigen stimulation. This receptor was identified in a human donor in good health (CMV status not recorded). Some clones in this sample may be carry-over from other donors' samples. The CDR3 sequence is CASSLRAGIGTDTQYF. The CDR3 DNA reads as TGTGCCAGCAGCTTGAGGGCGGGGATAGGGACAGATACGCAGTATTTT.